This TCR beta chain was found in a study of Ad26.COV2.S vaccination and SARS-CoV-2 variants. Germline CDR1 and CDR2: KGHSH and LQKENI. The CDR3 is 15 residues long. Trimming pared 5 bases from V and 8 bases from J, leaving 19 bases between. Indicated treatment: 15 to 20 received Ad26.COV2.S at low or high dose, single or two shots; roughly 5 received placebo; per-sample allocation not given. Samples came from day 63 after the first vaccine or placebo injection. Clones were sequenced by immunoSEQ multiplex PCR, and TCRdb holds only the in-frame ones, with some missing. The repertoire includes a few hundred thousand clones, roughly 90% of them detected once, and about 4% sits in the top ten.

The sample in question was peripheral blood, obtained in a trial of Ad26.COV2.S vaccine versus placebo. The sequence was obtained from a person between 18 and 60 years old who received the Ad26.COV2.S COVID-19 vaccine or a placebo. The chain joins TRBV18 to TRBJ2-4; possible D gene TRBD2, 7 bases. CDR3 DNA: TGTGCCAGCTCATTGAACGCCCAAGGGGGGGACATTCAGTACTTC. Amino acids: CASSLNAQGGDIQYF.